This TCR beta chain stems from a study of blood T cell repertoires in COVID-19. The table came from immunoSEQ multiplex PCR; TCRdb's copy has only in-frame clones and leaves some out. The sample holds 150,000 or so clones; around 86% are singletons and the top ten take approximately 4.3%. The length of the CDR3 is 13 residues. Germline trimming cut 4 bases from V and 7 bases from J; bases unmatched to any gene: 6. Germline V lookup: CDR1 LGHDT, CDR2 YNNKEL (reference sequence). The study assigned cohorts using participant-reported clinical history. Source material: PBMCs or T cells enriched from blood (not recorded which). This receptor was obtained from a man aged 50 to 60 who had recovered from COVID-19. V gene TRBV3-1 (or the pseudogene TRBV3-2) combines with J gene TRBJ1-2; TRBD1 matches at 7 bases. The DNA of the CDR3 is TGTGCCAGCAGCCCCACAGGGGCTGCTGGCTACACCTTC. Translation gives CASSPTGAAGYTF.